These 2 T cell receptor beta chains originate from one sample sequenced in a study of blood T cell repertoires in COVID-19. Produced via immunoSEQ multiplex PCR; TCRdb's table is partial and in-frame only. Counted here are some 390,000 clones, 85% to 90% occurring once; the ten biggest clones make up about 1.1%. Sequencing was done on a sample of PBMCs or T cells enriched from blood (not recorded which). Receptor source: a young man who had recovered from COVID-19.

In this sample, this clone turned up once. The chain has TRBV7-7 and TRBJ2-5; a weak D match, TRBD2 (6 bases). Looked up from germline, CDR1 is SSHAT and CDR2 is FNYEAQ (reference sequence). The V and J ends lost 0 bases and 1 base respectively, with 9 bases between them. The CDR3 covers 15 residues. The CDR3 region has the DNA TGTGCCAGCAGCTTAGCTTTTAGCGGCCAAGAGACCCAGTACTTC. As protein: CASSLAFSGQETQYF.

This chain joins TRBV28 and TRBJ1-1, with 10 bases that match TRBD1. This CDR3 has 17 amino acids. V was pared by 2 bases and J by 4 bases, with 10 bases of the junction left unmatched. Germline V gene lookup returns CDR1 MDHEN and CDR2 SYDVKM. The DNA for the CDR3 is TGTGCCAGCAGTTTAGGGACCCTCCGGGACAGGGGCACTGAAGCTTTCTTT. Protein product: CASSLGTLRDRGTEAFF.